A selection of T cell receptor beta chains follows, all from one sample in a study of control samples from healthy donors and cancer patients. Profiled with immunoSEQ multiplex PCR; TCRdb holds only in-frame clones, not every one. Among roughly 40,000 clones listed, about 90% were seen once. Sequenced sample: blood. The receptors stem from a woman in her fifties or sixties in good health. The CDR3 runs from the conserved cysteine through the conserved F or W. Each record gives: V gene, clone size, D gene, J gene, CDR3 protein, CDR3 DNA. D genes are given only for firm matches. A clone size is listed for some rows: how often the clone was seen (once, few, many), or a class if it is expanded.

TRBV4-3,once,TRBD2,TRBJ2-7,CASSQDRKGLYF,TGCGCCAGCAGCCAAGATCGGAAGGGACTATACTTC
TRBV9,NA,NA,TRBJ2-3,CASSVAGGIDTQYF,TGTGCCAGCAGCGTAGCGGGGGGCATAGATACGCAGTATTTT
TRBV29-1,NA,NA,TRBJ2-3,CSAQGGGSSTDTQYF,TGCAGCGCCCAGGGAGGGGGCAGTAGCACAGATACGCAGTATTTT
TRBV3-1/TRBV3-2,NA,NA,TRBJ2-7,CASSQGTVRNEQYF,TGTGCCAGCAGCCAAGGAACAGTTCGGAACGAGCAGTACTTC
TRBV7-9,NA,NA,TRBJ2-5,CASSLYNGGDETQYF,TGTGCCAGCAGCTTATATAACGGCGGGGACGAGACCCAGTACTTC
TRBV3-1/TRBV3-2,NA,NA,TRBJ1-3,CASSQVDGLSSSGNTIYF,TGTGCCAGCAGCCAAGTCGATGGACTTTCGAGCTCTGGAAACACCATATATTTT
TRBV28,NA,NA,TRBJ1-3,CASEGGGRNTIYF,TGTGCCTCCGAAGGGGGTGGTAGAAACACCATATATTTT
TRBV25-1,once,NA,TRBJ2-6,CASSPLGANVLTF,TGTGCCAGCAGTCCTCTTGGGGCCAACGTCCTGACTTTC
TRBV5-1,NA,TRBD1,TRBJ2-7,CASSWDREQYF,TGCGCCAGCAGCTGGGACAGGGAGCAGTACTTC
TRBV12-3/TRBV12-4,once,NA,TRBJ2-1,CASRRTEQNEQFF,TGTGCCAGCAGGCGGACAGAGCAGAATGAGCAGTTCTTC
TRBV19,NA,NA,TRBJ1-2,CASNPDRARYGYTF,TGTGCCAGTAACCCGGACCGAGCACGTTATGGCTACACCTTC
TRBV3-1/TRBV3-2,NA,TRBD1,TRBJ1-2,CASSPGTVYGYTF,TGTGCCAGCAGCCCCGGGACAGTTTATGGCTACACCTTC
TRBV11-2,NA,TRBD1,TRBJ2-7,CASSLDTTGGGYEQYF,TGTGCCAGCAGCTTAGACACGACAGGGGGGGGATACGAGCAGTACTTC
TRBV7-3,once,NA,TRBJ1-1,CASSLSGVDTEAFF,TGTGCCAGCAGCTTATCGGGGGTGGACACTGAAGCTTTCTTT
TRBV19,NA,NA,TRBJ2-1,CASSPTDGYNEQFF,TGTGCCAGTAGTCCGACGGACGGATACAATGAGCAGTTCTTC
TRBV6-1,NA,NA,TRBJ1-1,CASSEVGQPSF,TGTGCCAGCAGTGAAGTAGGGCAACCCTCCTTT
TRBV10-1,NA,TRBD1,TRBJ2-5,CASSESRTGYQETQYF,TGCGCCAGCAGTGAGTCAAGGACAGGGTACCAAGAGACCCAGTACTTC
TRBV7-2,NA,NA,TRBJ1-1,CASSTSPGRGEAFF,TGTGCCAGCAGCACATCCCCGGGACGGGGGGAAGCTTTCTTT
TRBV3-1/TRBV3-2,once,TRBD1,TRBJ1-2,CASSQDGGQGGGGYTF,TGTGCCAGCAGCCAAGATGGGGGACAGGGGGGCGGGGGCTACACCTTC
TRBV4-3,NA,NA,TRBJ2-2,CASSHPGRGTGELFF,TGCGCCAGCAGCCACCCGGGACGGGGCACCGGGGAGCTGTTTTTT
TRBV28,NA,NA,TRBJ2-3,CASSLSGPDTQYF,TGTGCCAGCAGTTTATCGGGACCAGATACGCAGTATTTT
TRBV6-5,NA,NA,TRBJ1-2,CASQGEKNYGYTF,TGTGCCAGCCAAGGGGAGAAGAACTATGGCTACACCTTC
TRBV4-3,once,TRBD1,TRBJ1-2,CASSQAPGQGFGYTF,TGCGCCAGCAGCCAAGCACCGGGACAGGGATTCGGCTACACCTTC
TRBV4-2,NA,TRBD1,TRBJ2-3,CASSQDLDRGSWDTQYF,TGTGCCAGCAGCCAAGACCTCGACAGGGGGTCATGGGATACGCAGTATTTT
TRBV7-8,NA,NA,TRBJ1-1,CASSLVQQAEAFF,TGTGCCAGCAGCTTAGTCCAGCAGGCTGAAGCTTTCTTT
TRBV7-9,NA,TRBD1,TRBJ1-2,CASSLGPRAGGIDGYTF,TGTGCCAGCAGCTTAGGCCCCAGGGCAGGGGGTATCGATGGCTACACCTTC
TRBV28,NA,NA,TRBJ1-1,CASSFPGSGTEAFF,TGTGCCAGCAGTTTCCCGGGGTCGGGCACTGAAGCTTTCTTT